This T cell receptor (beta chain) stems from a study of blood T cell repertoires in COVID-19. In the original analysis: Amplified reference gene primers provided the basis for estimating nucleated cell counts. Clones were sequenced by immunoSEQ multiplex PCR, and TCRdb holds only the in-frame ones, with some missing. V and J calls plus clone size are reproduced from that table; the DNA served to infer D and trimming. The repertoire has 260,000 or so clones, 65% to 90% of them found once; the top ten carry around 5%. The CDR3 is 14 residues long. V shed 2 bases, J shed 8 bases, and the junction held 4 bases outside the gene matches. Germline CDR1 and CDR2: MNHNY and SVGAGI (reference sequence). This clone appeared a single time.

The TCR was taken from a woman in her 70s with acute or convalescent COVID-19. What was sequenced was peripheral blood. The rearrangement joins TRBV6-6 to TRBJ1-4, with TRBD1 identical over 8 bases. The CDR3 nucleotides read TGTGCCAGCAGTTACGGACAGGGAGGGGAAAAACTGTTTTTT. It specifies CASSYGQGGEKLFF.